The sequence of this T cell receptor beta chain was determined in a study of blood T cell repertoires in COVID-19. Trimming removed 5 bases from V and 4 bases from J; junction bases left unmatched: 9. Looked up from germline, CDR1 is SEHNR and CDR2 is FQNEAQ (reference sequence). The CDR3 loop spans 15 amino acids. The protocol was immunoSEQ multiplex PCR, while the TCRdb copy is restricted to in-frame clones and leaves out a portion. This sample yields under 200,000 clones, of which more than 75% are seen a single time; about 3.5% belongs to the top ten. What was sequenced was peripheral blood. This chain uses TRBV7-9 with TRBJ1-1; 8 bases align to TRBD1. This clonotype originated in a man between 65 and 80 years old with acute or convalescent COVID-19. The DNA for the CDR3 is TGTGCCAGCAGCCCCTGGACAGGGTTGATCACTGAAGCTTTCTTT. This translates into CASSPWTGLITEAFF.